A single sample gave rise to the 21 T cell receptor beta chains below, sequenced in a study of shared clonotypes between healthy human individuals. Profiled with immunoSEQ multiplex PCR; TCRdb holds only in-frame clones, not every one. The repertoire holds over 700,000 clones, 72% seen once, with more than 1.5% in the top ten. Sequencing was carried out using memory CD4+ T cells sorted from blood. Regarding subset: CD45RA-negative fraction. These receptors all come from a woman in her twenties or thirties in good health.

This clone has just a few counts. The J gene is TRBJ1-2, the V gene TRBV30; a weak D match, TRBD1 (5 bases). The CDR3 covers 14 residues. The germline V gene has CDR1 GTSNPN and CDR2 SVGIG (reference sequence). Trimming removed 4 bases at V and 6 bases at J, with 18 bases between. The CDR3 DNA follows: TGTGCCTGGAAGACCCCCAGGGTGAACGATGGCTACACCTTC. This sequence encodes CAWKTPRVNDGYTF.

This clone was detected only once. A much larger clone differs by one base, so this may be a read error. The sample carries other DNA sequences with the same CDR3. CDR3 nucleotide sequence: TGCGCCAGCAGCTTGGGGACAGGTACAGATACGCAGTATTTT. This codes for CASSLGTGTDTQYF. The chain has TRBV5-1 and TRBJ2-3, with TRBD1 matching over 7 bases. The CDR3 totals 14 residues. The V and J ends lost 0 bases and 3 bases, in that order; junction bases with no gene match: 1. The germline CDR1 and CDR2 sequences are SGHRS and YFSETQ.

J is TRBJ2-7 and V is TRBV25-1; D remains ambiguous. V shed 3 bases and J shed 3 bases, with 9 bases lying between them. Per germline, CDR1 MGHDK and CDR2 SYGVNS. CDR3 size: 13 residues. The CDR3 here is CASSDPPHYEQYF. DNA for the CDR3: TGTGCCAGCAGTGATCCCCCCCACTACGAGCAGTACTTC.

The DNA for the CDR3 is TGCGCCAGCAGCTTGGAGGGAAGGAGCACAGATACGCAGTATTTT. It yields the protein CASSLEGRSTDTQYF. The V and J genes are TRBV5-1 and TRBJ2-3, with D hard to call. Germline CDR1 reads SGHRS; CDR2 reads YFSETQ. The ends were cut back, 0 bases at V and 0 bases at J, with 8 bases in the middle. The CDR3 is 15 amino acids.

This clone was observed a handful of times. Here the CDR3 DNA reads TGTGCCAGTATGAGTTTCAATCAGCCCCAGCATTTT. Its protein is CASMSFNQPQHF. The chain links TRBV19 to TRBJ1-5; no reliable D call. This CDR3 region has 12 residues. From germline, CDR1 is LNHDA and CDR2 SQIVND (reference sequence). V was cut by 7 bases and J by 3 bases, with 7 bases left in between.

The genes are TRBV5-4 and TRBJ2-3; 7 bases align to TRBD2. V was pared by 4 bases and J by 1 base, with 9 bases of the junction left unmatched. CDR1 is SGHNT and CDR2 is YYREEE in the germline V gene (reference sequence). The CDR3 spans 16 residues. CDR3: CASSPSGGIGTDTQYF. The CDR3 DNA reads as TGTGCCAGCAGCCCATCCGGGGGGATCGGCACAGATACGCAGTATTTT.

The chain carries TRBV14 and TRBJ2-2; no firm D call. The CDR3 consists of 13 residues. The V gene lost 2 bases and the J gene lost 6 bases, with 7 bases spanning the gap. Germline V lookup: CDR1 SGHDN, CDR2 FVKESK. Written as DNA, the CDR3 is TGTGCCAGCAGCCAATTAATCCCCGGGGAGCTGTTTTTT. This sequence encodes CASSQLIPGELFF.

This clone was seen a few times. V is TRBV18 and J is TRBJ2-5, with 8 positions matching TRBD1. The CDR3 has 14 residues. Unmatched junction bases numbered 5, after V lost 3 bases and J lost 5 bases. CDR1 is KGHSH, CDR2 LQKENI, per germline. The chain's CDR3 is CASSPQGARETQYF. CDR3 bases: TGTGCCAGCTCACCGCAGGGGGCGCGGGAGACCCAGTACTTC.

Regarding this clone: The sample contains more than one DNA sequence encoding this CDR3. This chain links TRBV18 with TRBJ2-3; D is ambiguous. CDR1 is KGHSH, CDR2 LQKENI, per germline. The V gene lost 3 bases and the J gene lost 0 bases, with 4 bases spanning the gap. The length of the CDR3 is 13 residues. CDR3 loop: CASSPGSTDTQYF. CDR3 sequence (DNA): TGTGCCAGCTCACCTGGCAGCACAGATACGCAGTATTTT.

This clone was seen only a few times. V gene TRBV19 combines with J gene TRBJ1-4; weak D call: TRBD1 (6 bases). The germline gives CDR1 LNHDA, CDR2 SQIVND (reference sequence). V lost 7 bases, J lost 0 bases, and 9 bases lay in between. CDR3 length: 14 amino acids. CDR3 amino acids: CASTRGTTNEKLFF. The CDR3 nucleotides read TGTGCCAGTACCAGGGGCACAACTAATGAAAAACTGTTTTTT.

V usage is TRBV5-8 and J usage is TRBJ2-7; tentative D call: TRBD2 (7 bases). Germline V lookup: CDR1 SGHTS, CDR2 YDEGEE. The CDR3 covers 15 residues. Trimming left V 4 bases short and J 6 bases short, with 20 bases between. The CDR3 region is CASSPRDQGGGEQYF. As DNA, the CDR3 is TGTGCCAGCAGCCCCCGGGACCAAGGGGGGGGCGAGCAGTACTTC.

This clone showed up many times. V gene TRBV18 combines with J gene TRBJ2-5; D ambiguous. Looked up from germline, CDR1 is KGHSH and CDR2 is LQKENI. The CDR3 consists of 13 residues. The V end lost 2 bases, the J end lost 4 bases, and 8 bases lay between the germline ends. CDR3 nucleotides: TGTGCCAGCTCACCAGAACCCCTAGAGACCCAGTACTTC. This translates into CASSPEPLETQYF.

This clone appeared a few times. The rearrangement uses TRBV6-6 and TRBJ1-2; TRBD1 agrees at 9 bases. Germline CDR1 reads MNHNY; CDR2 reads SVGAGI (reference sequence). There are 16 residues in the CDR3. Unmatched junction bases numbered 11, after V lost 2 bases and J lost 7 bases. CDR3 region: CASSYKGIQGAPGYTF. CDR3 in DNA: TGTGCCAGCAGTTACAAAGGGATACAGGGGGCGCCTGGCTACACCTTC.

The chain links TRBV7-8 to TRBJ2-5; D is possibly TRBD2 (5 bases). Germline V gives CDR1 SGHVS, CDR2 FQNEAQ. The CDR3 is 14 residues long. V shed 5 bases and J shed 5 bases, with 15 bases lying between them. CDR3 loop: CASSRRGRGETQYF. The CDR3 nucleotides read TGTGCCAGCAGCCGACGGGGTAGAGGGGAGACCCAGTACTTC.

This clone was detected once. CDR3 nucleotide sequence: TGTGCCAGCAGTTACGGCAAGGGACAGGGGGCGGGAGCTTTCTTT. This sequence encodes CASSYGKGQGAGAFF. This chain connects TRBV6-6 to TRBJ1-1, with TRBD1 matching over 12 bases. Germline V gene lookup returns CDR1 MNHNY and CDR2 SVGAGI (reference sequence). CDR3 length equals 15 residues. V was clipped by 2 bases and J by 10 bases; unmatched bases: 8.

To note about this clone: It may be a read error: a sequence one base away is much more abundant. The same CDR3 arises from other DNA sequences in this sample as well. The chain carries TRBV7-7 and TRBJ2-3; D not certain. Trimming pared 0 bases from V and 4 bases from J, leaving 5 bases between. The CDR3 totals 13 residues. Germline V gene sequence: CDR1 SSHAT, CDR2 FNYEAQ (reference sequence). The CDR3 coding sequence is TGTGCCAGCAGCTTAGCCGAGGCAGATACGCAGTATTTT. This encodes CASSLAEADTQYF.

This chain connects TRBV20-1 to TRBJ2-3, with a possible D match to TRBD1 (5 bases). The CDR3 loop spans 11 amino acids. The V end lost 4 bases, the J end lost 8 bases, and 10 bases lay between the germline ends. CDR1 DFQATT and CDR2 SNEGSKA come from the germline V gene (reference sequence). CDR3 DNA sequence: TGCAGTGCTAAGGGGCCTGGTACGCAGTATTTT. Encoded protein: CSAKGPGTQYF.

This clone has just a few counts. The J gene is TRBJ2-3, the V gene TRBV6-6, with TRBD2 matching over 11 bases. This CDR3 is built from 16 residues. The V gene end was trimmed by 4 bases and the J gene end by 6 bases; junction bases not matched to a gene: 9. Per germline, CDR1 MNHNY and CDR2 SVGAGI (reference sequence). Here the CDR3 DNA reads TGTGCCAGCAGTTCCGGGACTAGCGGCGCGTGGGATACGCAGTATTTT. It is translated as CASSSGTSGAWDTQYF.

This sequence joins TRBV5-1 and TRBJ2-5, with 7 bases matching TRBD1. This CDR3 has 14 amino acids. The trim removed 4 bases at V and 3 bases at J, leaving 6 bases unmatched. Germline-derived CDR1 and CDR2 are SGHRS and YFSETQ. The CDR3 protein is CASSRGGLEETQYF. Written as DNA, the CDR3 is TGCGCCAGCAGCCGAGGGGGCCTTGAAGAGACCCAGTACTTC. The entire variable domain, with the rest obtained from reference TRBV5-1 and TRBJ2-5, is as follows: KAGVTQTPRYLIKTRGQQVTLSCSPISGHRSVSWYQQTPGQGLQFLFEYFSETQRNKGNFPGRFSGRQFSNSRSEMNVSTLELGDSALYLCASSRGGLEETQYFGPGTRLLVL.

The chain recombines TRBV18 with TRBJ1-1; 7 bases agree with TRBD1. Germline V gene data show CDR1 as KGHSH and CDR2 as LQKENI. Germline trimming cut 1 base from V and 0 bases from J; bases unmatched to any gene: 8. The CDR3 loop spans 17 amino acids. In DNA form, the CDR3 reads TGTGCCAGCTCACCACTATCAGGGGGGCGGATGAACACTGAAGCTTTCTTT. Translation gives CASSPLSGGRMNTEAFF.

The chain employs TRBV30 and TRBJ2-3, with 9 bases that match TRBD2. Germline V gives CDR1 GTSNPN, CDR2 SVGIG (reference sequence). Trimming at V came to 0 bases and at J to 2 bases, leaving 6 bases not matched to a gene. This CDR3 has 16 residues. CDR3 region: CAWSVARTSATDTQYF. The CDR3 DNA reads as TGTGCCTGGAGTGTAGCGAGGACTAGCGCCACAGATACGCAGTATTTT.